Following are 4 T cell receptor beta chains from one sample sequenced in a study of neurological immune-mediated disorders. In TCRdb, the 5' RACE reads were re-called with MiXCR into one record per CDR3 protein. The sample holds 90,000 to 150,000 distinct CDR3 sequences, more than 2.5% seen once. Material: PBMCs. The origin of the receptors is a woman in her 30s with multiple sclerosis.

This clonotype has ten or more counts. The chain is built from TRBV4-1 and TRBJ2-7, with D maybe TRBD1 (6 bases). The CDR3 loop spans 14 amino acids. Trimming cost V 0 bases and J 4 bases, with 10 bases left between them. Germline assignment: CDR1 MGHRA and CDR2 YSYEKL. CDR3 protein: CASSQEGARYEQYF. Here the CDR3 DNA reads TGCGCCAGCAGCCAAGAGGGGGCGCGGTACGAGCAGTACTTC.

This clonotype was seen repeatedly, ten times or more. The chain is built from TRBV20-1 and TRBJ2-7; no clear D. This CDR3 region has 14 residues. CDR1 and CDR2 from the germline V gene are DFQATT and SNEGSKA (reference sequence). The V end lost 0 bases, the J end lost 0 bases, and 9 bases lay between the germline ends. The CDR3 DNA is TGCAGTGCTAGAGAATTCCTGTACTCCTACGAGCAGTACTTC. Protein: CSAREFLYSYEQYF.

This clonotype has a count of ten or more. The CDR3 here is CSAAQGAGTEAFF. CDR3 bases: TGCAGTGCCGCACAGGGGGCGGGCACTGAAGCTTTCTTT. The chain couples TRBV20-1 to TRBJ1-1, with TRBD1 matching over 9 bases. Trimming took 6 bases from V and 4 from J; bases not matched to a gene: 6. The CDR3 is 13 amino acids. Germline V lookup: CDR1 DFQATT, CDR2 SNEGSKA (reference sequence).

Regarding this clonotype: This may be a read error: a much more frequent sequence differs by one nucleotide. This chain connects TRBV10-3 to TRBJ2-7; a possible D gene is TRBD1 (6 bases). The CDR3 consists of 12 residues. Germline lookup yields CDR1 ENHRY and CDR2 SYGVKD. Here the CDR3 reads CSIGAGAYEQYF. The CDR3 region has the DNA TGTTCCATTGGGGCAGGGGCCTACGAGCAGTACTTC.